These 3 T cell receptor beta chains share one sample of origin, sequenced in a study of T cell repertoires in cytomegalovirus infection. The antigens these receptors bind are not known. TCRdb itself ran the reads through MiXCR, one entry per CDR3 protein. The sample lists about 890,000 distinct CDR3 sequences, 31% occurring once. The sequences come from cultured CD8+ T cells from PBMCs, collected from culture after CMV antigen stimulation. The origin of the receptors is a human donor in good health (CMV status not recorded). Some clones in this sample may be carry-over from other donors' samples.

J is TRBJ2-2 and V is TRBV4-1, with 7 bases lining up with TRBD1. This CDR3 is built from 15 residues. After removal of 6 bases from V and 9 bases from J, the junction contained 13 bases not matched to a gene. Germline V gene sequence: CDR1 MGHRA, CDR2 YSYEKL. Here the CDR3 DNA reads TGCGCCAGCAGATACAGGGGCCAGACGCCGTGGGAGCTGTTTTTT. Protein product: CASRYRGQTPWELFF.

The J gene is TRBJ2-2, the V gene TRBV5-1; TRBD2 aligns across 8 bases. The V gene's germline CDR1 is SGHRS and CDR2 YFSETQ. The V and J ends lost 4 bases and 5 bases, in that order; junction bases with no gene match: 13. CDR3 length: 17 residues. The CDR3 nucleotides are TGCGCCAGCAGCGCGACCCCGGGACTAGGGGGAACCGGGGAGCTGTTTTTT. This translates into CASSATPGLGGTGELFF.

The chain recombines TRBV7-9 with TRBJ2-7, with a tentative D call TRBD2 (5 bases). V lost 5 bases, J lost 3 bases, and 23 bases lay in between. Germline CDR1 is SEHNR and CDR2 is FQNEAQ (reference sequence). The CDR3 runs 17 residues. CDR3 loop: CASSRGPETSEIYEQYF. The CDR3 DNA reads TGTGCCAGCAGCAGAGGGCCGGAGACTTCAGAAATCTACGAGCAGTACTTC.